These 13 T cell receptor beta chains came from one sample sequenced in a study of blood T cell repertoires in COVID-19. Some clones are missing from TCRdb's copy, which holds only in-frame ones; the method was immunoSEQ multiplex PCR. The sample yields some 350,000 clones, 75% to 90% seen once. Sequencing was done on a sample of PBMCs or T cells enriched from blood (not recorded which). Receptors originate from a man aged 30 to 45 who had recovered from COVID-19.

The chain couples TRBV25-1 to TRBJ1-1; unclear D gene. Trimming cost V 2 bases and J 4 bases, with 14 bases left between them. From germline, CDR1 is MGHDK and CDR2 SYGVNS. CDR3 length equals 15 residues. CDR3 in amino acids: CASSEIRPLGTEAFF. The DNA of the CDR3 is TGTGCCAGCAGTGAAATCCGCCCCCTCGGCACTGAAGCTTTCTTT.

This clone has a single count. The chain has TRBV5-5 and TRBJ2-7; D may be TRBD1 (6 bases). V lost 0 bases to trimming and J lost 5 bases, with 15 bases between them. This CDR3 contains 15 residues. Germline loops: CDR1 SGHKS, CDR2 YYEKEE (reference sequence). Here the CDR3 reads CASSLAAGQTHEQYF. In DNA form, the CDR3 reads TGTGCCAGCAGCTTGGCCGCAGGACAGACCCACGAGCAGTACTTC.

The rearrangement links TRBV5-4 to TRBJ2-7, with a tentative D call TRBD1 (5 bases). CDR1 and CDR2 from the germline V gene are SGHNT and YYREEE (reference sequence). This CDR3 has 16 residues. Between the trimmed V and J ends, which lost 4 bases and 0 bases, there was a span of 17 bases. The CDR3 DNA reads TGTGCCAGCAGCCATGGGGCCAGATCGGGCTCCTACGAGCAGTACTTC. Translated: CASSHGARSGSYEQYF.

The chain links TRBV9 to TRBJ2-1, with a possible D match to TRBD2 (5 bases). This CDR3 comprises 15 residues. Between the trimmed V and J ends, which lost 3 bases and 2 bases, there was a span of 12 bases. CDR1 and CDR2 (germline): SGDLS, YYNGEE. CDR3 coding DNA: TGTGCCAGCAGCGCCTTGGGAGAACCCTACAATGAGCAGTTCTTC. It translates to CASSALGEPYNEQFF.

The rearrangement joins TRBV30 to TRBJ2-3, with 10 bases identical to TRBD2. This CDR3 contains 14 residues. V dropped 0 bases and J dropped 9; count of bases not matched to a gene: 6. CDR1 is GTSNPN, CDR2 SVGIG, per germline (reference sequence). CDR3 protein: CAWSVASGGRTQYF. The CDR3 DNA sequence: TGTGCCTGGAGTGTAGCTAGCGGGGGACGGACGCAGTATTTT.

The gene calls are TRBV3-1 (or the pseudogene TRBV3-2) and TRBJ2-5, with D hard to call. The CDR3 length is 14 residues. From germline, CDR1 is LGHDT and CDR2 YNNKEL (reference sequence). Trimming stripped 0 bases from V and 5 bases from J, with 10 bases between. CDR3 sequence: CASSQDEVRETQYF. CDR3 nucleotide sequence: TGTGCCAGCAGCCAAGATGAGGTTAGGGAGACCCAGTACTTC.

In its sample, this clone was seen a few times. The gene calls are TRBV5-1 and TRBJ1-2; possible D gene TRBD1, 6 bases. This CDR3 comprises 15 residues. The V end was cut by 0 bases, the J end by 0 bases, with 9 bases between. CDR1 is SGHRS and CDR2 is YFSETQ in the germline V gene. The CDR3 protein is CASSLVAGANYGYTF. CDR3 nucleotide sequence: TGCGCCAGCAGCTTGGTGGCAGGGGCTAACTATGGCTACACCTTC.

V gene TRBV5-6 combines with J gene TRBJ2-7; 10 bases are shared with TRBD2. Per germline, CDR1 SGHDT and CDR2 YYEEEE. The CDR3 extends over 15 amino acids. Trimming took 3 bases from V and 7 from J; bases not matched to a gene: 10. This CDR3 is CASSSIAGGRGEQYF. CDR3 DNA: TGTGCCAGCAGCTCCATAGCGGGGGGACGTGGAGAGCAGTACTTC.

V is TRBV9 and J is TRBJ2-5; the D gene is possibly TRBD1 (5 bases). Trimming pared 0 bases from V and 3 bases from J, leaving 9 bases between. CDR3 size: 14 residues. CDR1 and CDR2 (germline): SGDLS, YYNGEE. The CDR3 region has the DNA TGTGCCAGCAGCGTAGAGGTAGGGGAAGAGACCCAGTACTTC. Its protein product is CASSVEVGEETQYF. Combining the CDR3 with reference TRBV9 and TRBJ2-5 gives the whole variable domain DSGVTQTPKHLITATGQRVTLRCSPRSGDLSVYWYQQSLDQGLQFLIQYYNGEERAKGNILERFSAQQFPDLHSELNLSSLELGDSALYFCASSVEVGEETQYFGPGTRLLVL.

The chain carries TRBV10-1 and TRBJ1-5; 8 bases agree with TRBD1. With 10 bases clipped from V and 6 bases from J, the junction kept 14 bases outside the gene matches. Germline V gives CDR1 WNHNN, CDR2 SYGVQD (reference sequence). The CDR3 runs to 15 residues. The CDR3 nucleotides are TGCGCCAACCTGGTCTCCGGGACAGGTGGTCAGCCCCAGCATTTT. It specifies CANLVSGTGGQPQHF.

CDR3 sequence (DNA): TGTGCCAGCAGCCCGTACGGGGAAGCCCAGCATTTT. Translation gives CASSPYGEAQHF. The chain uses TRBV7-2 and TRBJ1-5; no clear D. V was shortened by 5 bases and J by 11 bases, with 13 bases between the two germline ends. Germline CDR1 and CDR2: SGHTA and FQGNSA. The CDR3 runs to 12 residues.

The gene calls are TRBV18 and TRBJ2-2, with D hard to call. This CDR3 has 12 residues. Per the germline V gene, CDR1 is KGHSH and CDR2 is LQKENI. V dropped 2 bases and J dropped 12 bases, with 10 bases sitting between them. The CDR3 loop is CASSPTEQKLFF. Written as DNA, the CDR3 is TGTGCCAGCTCACCAACGGAACAGAAGCTGTTTTTT.

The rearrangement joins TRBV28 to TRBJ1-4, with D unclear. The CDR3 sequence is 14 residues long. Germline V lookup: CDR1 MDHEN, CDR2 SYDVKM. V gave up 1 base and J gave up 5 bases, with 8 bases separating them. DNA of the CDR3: TGTGCCAGCAGTTTATCGAGCTCGAATGAAAAACTGTTTTTT. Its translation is CASSLSSSNEKLFF.